A single sample is the source of the 5 T cell receptor beta chains below, sequenced in a study of regulatory T cells in long-lasting Graves disease. According to the study, TCR beta libraries were built with iRepertoire HTBI primers and CDR3-region Arm-PCR. TCRdb itself ran the multiplex PCR reads through MiXCR, one entry per CDR3 protein. This table has 400,000 to 550,000 distinct CDR3 sequences, 14% to 15% appearing once. Documented time point: newly diagnosed GD, antithyroid drugs for less than 3 months. PBMCs were the source of the RNA used for TCR sequencing. This sample also belongs to another study, concerning T cells in Graves' hyperthyroidism and ophthalmopathy.

This specimen was peripheral blood mononuclear cells (PBMCs), taken at new diagnosis, from a patient treated with antithyroid drugs. These receptors were obtained from a woman aged 25-40 years with Graves disease.

This clonotype was detected many times. The V and J genes are TRBV18 and TRBJ1-5; no clear D. The germline V and J ends were trimmed by 4 bases and 4 bases, with 8 bases remaining between them. Germline-derived CDR1 and CDR2 are KGHSH and LQKENI. This CDR3 is built from 13 residues. The CDR3 reads CASSHGENQPQHF. The CDR3 nucleotides are TGTGCCAGCTCACACGGGGAGAATCAGCCCCAGCATTTT.

J is TRBJ2-7 and V is TRBV20-1, with 15 bases lining up with TRBD2. The CDR3 loop spans 17 amino acids. With 5 bases clipped from V and 5 bases from J, the junction kept 13 bases outside the gene matches. Germline V lookup: CDR1 DFQATT, CDR2 SNEGSKA (reference sequence). This chain's CDR3 is CSADPRDRTSGRDEQYF. In DNA form, the CDR3 reads TGCAGTGCTGACCCTCGTGATCGGACTAGCGGGAGGGACGAGCAGTACTTC.

This clonotype was seen many times. The V call is TRBV12-3 or TRBV12-4, the J call TRBJ2-1; 11 nucleotides line up with TRBD2. The CDR3 sequence is 15 residues long. V trimming: 4 bases; J trimming: 5 bases; junction bases outside the gene matches: 4. For the CDR3, the DNA is TGTGCCAGCAGTTCTAGCGGGAGGAGTAACAATGAGCAGTTCTTC. Translated, it gives CASSSSGRSNNEQFF.

This clonotype was detected ten times or more. The chain joins TRBV5-6 to TRBJ2-7, with D possibly matching TRBD2 (6 bases). The CDR3 length is 16 residues. Looked up from germline, CDR1 is SGHDT and CDR2 is YYEEEE. Trimming took 0 bases from V and 2 from J, leaving 15 bases between them. DNA for the CDR3: TGTGCCAGCAGCTTGGACGTAGGGACTTTGGCCTACGAGCAGTACTTC. It encodes CASSLDVGTLAYEQYF.

This clonotype was detected only a few times. The V call is TRBV4-1, the J call TRBJ2-7; unclear D gene. V was pared by 1 base and J by 12 bases, with 13 bases between. CDR1 and CDR2 (germline): MGHRA, YSYEKL. This CDR3 region has 12 residues. The CDR3 loop is CASSQVTQALYF. DNA for the CDR3: TGCGCCAGCAGCCAAGTGACTCAGGCTTTGTACTTC.